These T cell receptor beta chains were read from a single sample in a study of molecular identifiers for immune sequencing clone quantification. TCRdb ran MiXCR on the PCR reads and lists one entry per CDR3 protein. This sample carries under 85,000 distinct CDR3 sequences, less than 20% of them seen once, and the ten largest clones take 1.3% to 1.5%. Sequencing input: naive CD8+ T cells from blood, with Jurkat cell RNA spiked in. Receptor source: a human donor in good health. Some libraries in this study had Jurkat cell RNA spiked in. CDR3s leave out the opening cysteine and the closing phenylalanine or tryptophan.

CDR3,J,V
ASSWPGSEAF,TRBJ1-1,TRBV6-5
AIGKRTVPIGTQY,TRBJ2-3,TRBV10-3
AIRDPRGNQPQH,TRBJ1-5,TRBV10-3
SARDVASWTYEQY,TRBJ2-7,TRBV20-1
ASSTASAPNTGELF,TRBJ2-2,TRBV13
ASKGDPTEAF,TRBJ1-1,TRBV5-1
ASGTGSYEQY,TRBJ2-7,TRBV12-3/TRBV12-4
SLDRNNEQF,TRBJ2-1,TRBV29-1
ASSSLGMTDRANTEAF,TRBJ1-1,TRBV27
ASTPREGVGGQY,TRBJ2-7,TRBV7-9
ASSITSTGELF,TRBJ2-2,TRBV6-5